The 23 T cell receptor beta chains listed next were all sequenced from one sample in a study of blood T cell repertoires in COVID-19. Here immunoSEQ multiplex PCR was the method, and the copy in TCRdb shows in-frame clones only, minus some. The data contain 380,000 or so clones, approximately 86% of them singletons. The sequenced sample was peripheral blood. The receptor source for this set is a woman aged 55 to 70 with COVID-19, enrolled during active disease.

This chain joins TRBV3-1 (or the pseudogene TRBV3-2) and TRBJ2-1; 11 bases are shared with TRBD2. This CDR3 is built from 16 residues. After removal of 1 base from V and 15 bases from J, the junction contained 14 bases not matched to a gene. Per the germline V gene, CDR1 is LGHDT and CDR2 is YNNKEL (reference sequence). CDR3 nucleotide sequence: TGTGCCAGCAGCCAAGGCATAGCGGGGGGGCCACGAAACCCGTTCTTC. This codes for CASSQGIAGGPRNPFF.

This clone was observed a single time. V and J are TRBV9 and TRBJ1-1; D unclear. The CDR3 extends over 14 amino acids. V was cut by 4 bases and J by 0 bases, with 10 bases left in between. Germline V gene lookup returns CDR1 SGDLS and CDR2 YYNGEE. CDR3 region: CASSRSGMNTEAFF. The CDR3 nucleotides read TGTGCCAGCAGCCGGTCGGGTATGAACACTGAAGCTTTCTTT. The full variable domain, its missing parts supplied by reference TRBV9 and TRBJ1-1, is DSGVTQTPKHLITATGQRVTLRCSPRSGDLSVYWYQQSLDQGLQFLIQYYNGEERAKGNILERFSAQQFPDLHSELNLSSLELGDSALYFCASSRSGMNTEAFFGQGTRLTVV.

The V and J genes are TRBV5-5 and TRBJ2-7; no reliable D call. This CDR3 contains 14 residues. Germline assignment: CDR1 SGHKS and CDR2 YYEKEE (reference sequence). Trimming left V 1 base short and J 2 bases short, with 10 bases between. CDR3 in amino acids: CASSLHDFTYEQYF. As DNA, the CDR3 is TGTGCCAGCAGCTTGCACGACTTCACCTACGAGCAGTACTTC. Together with reference TRBV5-5 and TRBJ2-7, the CDR3 gives the full variable domain: DAGVTQSPTHLIKTRGQQVTLRCSPISGHKSVSWYQQVLGQGPQFIFQYYEKEERGRGNFPDRFSARQFPNYSSELNVNALLLGDSALYLCASSLHDFTYEQYFGPGTRLTVT.

This chain links TRBV19 with TRBJ1-1; 8 nucleotides line up with TRBD1. There are 17 residues in the CDR3. CDR1 LNHDA and CDR2 SQIVND come from the germline V gene (reference sequence). Trimming took 5 bases from V and 0 from J; bases not matched to a gene: 11. The CDR3 DNA follows: TGTGCCAGTAGTTCCAGGACAGGGTGGGGATTGAACACTGAAGCTTTCTTT. Protein: CASSSRTGWGLNTEAFF.

The DNA of the CDR3 is TGTGCCAGCGGGGAGGGAAATAATTCACCCCTCCACTTT. This gives the protein CASGEGNNSPLHF. The genes are TRBV27 and TRBJ1-6; D uncertain. This CDR3 contains 13 residues. With 8 bases removed from V and 5 bases from J, the gap between germline ends came to 10 bases. Germline assignment: CDR1 MNHEY and CDR2 SMNVEV (reference sequence).

The chain couples TRBV30 to TRBJ2-5; D is possibly TRBD2 (5 bases). The germline V and J ends were trimmed by 1 base and 5 bases, with 11 bases remaining between them. The CDR3 length is 13 residues. In germline, CDR1 is GTSNPN, CDR2 SVGIG (reference sequence). Written as DNA, the CDR3 is TGTGCCTGGAGTGCGGGGTGGGTGGAGACCCAGTACTTC. It specifies CAWSAGWVETQYF.

The rearrangement uses TRBV7-2 and TRBJ2-1; TRBD1 matches at 8 bases. The trim removed 1 base at V and 0 bases at J, leaving 11 bases unmatched. The length of the CDR3 is 19 residues. Germline-derived CDR1 and CDR2 are SGHTA and FQGNSA. The chain's CDR3 is CASSLVFVDRVSSYNEQFF. The CDR3 coding sequence is TGTGCCAGCAGCTTAGTCTTTGTGGACAGGGTAAGCTCCTACAATGAGCAGTTCTTC.

CDR3 DNA: TGTGCCAGCACCAATAGGGGGGGTGGCTACACCTTC. Amino acid sequence: CASTNRGGGYTF. The rearrangement joins TRBV28 to TRBJ1-2, with D perhaps matching TRBD1 (6 bases). V lost 7 bases, J lost 7 bases, and 13 bases lay in between. The CDR3 totals 12 residues. Per germline, CDR1 MDHEN and CDR2 SYDVKM.

This rearrangement joins TRBV5-1 to TRBJ2-3, with 16 nucleotides matching TRBD2. The CDR3 runs 18 residues. The germline gives CDR1 SGHRS, CDR2 YFSETQ. The V and J ends lost 4 bases and 1 base, in that order; junction bases with no gene match: 6. CDR3: CASSRGLAGGPGTDTQYF. DNA of the CDR3: TGCGCCAGCAGCCGGGGACTAGCGGGGGGGCCAGGCACAGATACGCAGTATTTT.

This clone has a handful of counts. The chain uses TRBV5-8 and TRBJ1-2; 11 bases match TRBD1. Germline lookup yields CDR1 SGHTS and CDR2 YDEGEE. This CDR3 has 13 amino acids. V lost 2 bases, J lost 7 bases, and 1 base stayed unmatched. The CDR3 sequence is CASSLGQGAGYTF. The CDR3 DNA sequence: TGTGCCAGCAGCTTAGGACAGGGGGCTGGCTACACCTTC.

The V and J genes are TRBV5-1 and TRBJ2-5; TRBD1 might be the D (5 bases). The V gene lost 0 bases and the J gene lost 5 bases, with 11 bases spanning the gap. CDR3 length: 14 amino acids. CDR1 and CDR2 (germline): SGHRS, YFSETQ. DNA of the CDR3: TGCGCCAGCAGCTTGGCAGCCCCAGGGGAGACCCAGTACTTC. Translated: CASSLAAPGETQYF.

CDR3 DNA: TGTGCCAGCATTAAAAGGGGCGAAGAGACCCAGTACTTC. Translating it yields CASIKRGEETQYF. This chain uses TRBV3-1 (or the pseudogene TRBV3-2) with TRBJ2-5; possible D gene TRBD1, 5 bases. The CDR3 has 13 amino acids. The V gene lost 7 bases and the J gene lost 3 bases, with 12 bases spanning the gap. Germline V gene data show CDR1 as LGHDT and CDR2 as YNNKEL (reference sequence).

This clone was seen more than once but under ten times. The chain recombines TRBV6-5 with TRBJ1-4, with unresolved D. This CDR3 is 15 amino acids long. Germline V CDR1 and CDR2: MNHEY, SVGAGI. The V end lost 5 bases, the J end lost 8 bases, and 18 bases lay between the germline ends. The CDR3, as DNA: TGTGCCAGCAGTACGGTGTCTGGGCCGGAAGAAAAACTGTTTTTT. Translated, it gives CASSTVSGPEEKLFF.

This rearrangement joins TRBV6-5 to TRBJ2-7, with 7 bases that match TRBD2. The V gene's germline CDR1 is MNHEY and CDR2 SVGAGI. CDR3 length equals 15 residues. V lost 1 base, J lost 0 bases, and 3 bases stayed unmatched. CDR3: CASSYWRGISYEQYF. The CDR3 DNA follows: TGTGCCAGCAGTTACTGGCGGGGGATCTCCTACGAGCAGTACTTC.

The chain couples TRBV5-1 to TRBJ1-3; D is undetermined. Germline-derived CDR1 and CDR2 are SGHRS and YFSETQ. This CDR3 region has 16 residues. V gave up 4 bases and J gave up 0 bases, with 14 bases separating them. CDR3 coding DNA: TGCGCCAGCAGCCCCCTGACAATGAACTCTGGAAACACCATATATTTT. Translation gives CASSPLTMNSGNTIYF.

The chain links TRBV20-1 to TRBJ2-3; 12 nucleotides line up with TRBD2. Trimming removed 3 bases from V and 6 bases from J; junction bases left unmatched: 13. The CDR3 extends over 17 amino acids. Per the germline V gene, CDR1 is DFQATT and CDR2 is SNEGSKA (reference sequence). The CDR3 nucleotides read TGCAGTGCTAGTACCCGACTAGCGGGGGCCGCTAGGGATACGCAGTATTTT. Protein product: CSASTRLAGAARDTQYF.

This chain links TRBV18 with TRBJ1-1; a possible D gene is TRBD1 (6 bases). The germline V gene has CDR1 KGHSH and CDR2 LQKENI. The germline V and J ends were trimmed by 5 bases and 2 bases, with 15 bases remaining between them. The CDR3 sequence is 15 residues long. The CDR3 sequence is CASSVTGTINTEAFF. The CDR3 DNA reads TGTGCCAGCTCAGTAACCGGGACAATAAACACTGAAGCTTTCTTT.

The gene calls are TRBV20-1 and TRBJ2-6, with D possibly matching TRBD1 (6 bases). V shed 3 bases and J shed 0 bases, with 9 bases lying between them. This CDR3 comprises 15 residues. Germline lookup yields CDR1 DFQATT and CDR2 SNEGSKA (reference sequence). The CDR3 coding sequence is TGCAGTGCTAGTCCGGACAGCTCTGGGGCCAACGTCCTGACTTTC. As protein: CSASPDSSGANVLTF.

This rearrangement joins TRBV2 to TRBJ1-2; TRBD1 matches at 10 bases. This CDR3 has 14 amino acids. Germline V gene lookup returns CDR1 SNHLY and CDR2 FYNNEI. V lost 7 bases, J lost 8 bases, and 10 bases stayed unmatched. This CDR3 reads CASTTSDRGSGYTF. The CDR3 nucleotides are TGTGCCAGCACTACCTCGGACAGGGGGAGCGGCTACACCTTC.

J is TRBJ1-3 and V is TRBV11-3, with D unclear. The CDR3 runs to 14 residues. V was pared by 2 bases and J by 3 bases, with 8 bases between. Germline CDR1 and CDR2: SGHNT and YENEEA. The CDR3 DNA sequence: TGTGCCAGCAGCTTAAACAGCATTGGAAACACCATATATTTT. Amino acid sequence: CASSLNSIGNTIYF.

The chain couples TRBV19 to TRBJ1-1; 7 bases line up with TRBD1. CDR1 and CDR2 (germline): LNHDA, SQIVND (reference sequence). J gave up 1 base and V 8 bases, and 10 bases lay outside the gene matches. The CDR3 is made up of 15 amino acids. CDR3 region: CASARGRVRNTEAFF. In DNA, the CDR3 is TGTGCCAGTGCAAGGGGGCGCGTTAGGAACACTGAAGCTTTCTTT.

V and J are TRBV29-1 and TRBJ1-2; D is perhaps TRBD1 (6 bases). The CDR3 runs to 15 residues. The germline V gene has CDR1 SQVTM and CDR2 ANQGSEA. Deletions cut 3 bases from V and 7 bases from J, with 21 bases between. CDR3 in amino acids: CSVESETEGESGYTF. In DNA form, the CDR3 reads TGCAGCGTTGAGAGTGAGACAGAGGGGGAGTCTGGCTACACCTTC.

The V and J genes are TRBV3-1 (or the pseudogene TRBV3-2) and TRBJ2-2, with 10 nucleotides matching TRBD2. In germline, CDR1 is LGHDT, CDR2 YNNKEL (reference sequence). This CDR3 spans 17 amino acids. J lost 6 bases, V lost 3 bases, and 10 bases had no gene match. Here the CDR3 DNA reads TGTGCCAGCAGCCATCTTACTAGCGGGGAAGGAGCCGGGGAGCTGTTTTTT. This encodes CASSHLTSGEGAGELFF.